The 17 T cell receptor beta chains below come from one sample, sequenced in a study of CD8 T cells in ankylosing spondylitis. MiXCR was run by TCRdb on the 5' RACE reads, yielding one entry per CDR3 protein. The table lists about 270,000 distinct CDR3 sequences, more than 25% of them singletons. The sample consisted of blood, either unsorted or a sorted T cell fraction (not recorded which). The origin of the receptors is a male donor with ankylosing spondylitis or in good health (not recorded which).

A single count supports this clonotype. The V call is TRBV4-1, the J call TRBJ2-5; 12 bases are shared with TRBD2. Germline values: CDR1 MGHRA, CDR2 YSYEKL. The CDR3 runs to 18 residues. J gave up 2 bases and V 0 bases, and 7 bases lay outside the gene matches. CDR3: CASSQDPNLAGGQETQYF. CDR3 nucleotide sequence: TGCGCCAGCAGCCAAGATCCCAACCTAGCGGGGGGGCAAGAGACCCAGTACTTC.

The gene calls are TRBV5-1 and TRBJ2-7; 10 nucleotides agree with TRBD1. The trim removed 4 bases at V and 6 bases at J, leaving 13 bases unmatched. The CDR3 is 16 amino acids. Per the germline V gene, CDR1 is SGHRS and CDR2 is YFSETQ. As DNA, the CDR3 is TGCGCCAGCAGCCCGAACCCGGGACAGGGGTTGGGCGAGCAGTACTTC. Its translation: CASSPNPGQGLGEQYF.

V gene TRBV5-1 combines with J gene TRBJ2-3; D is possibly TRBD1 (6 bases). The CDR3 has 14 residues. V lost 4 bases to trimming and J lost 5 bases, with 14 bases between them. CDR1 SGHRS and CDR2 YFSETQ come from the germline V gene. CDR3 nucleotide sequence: TGCGCCAGCAGCACCGCAGGGGCGGTAGATACGCAGTATTTT. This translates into CASSTAGAVDTQYF.

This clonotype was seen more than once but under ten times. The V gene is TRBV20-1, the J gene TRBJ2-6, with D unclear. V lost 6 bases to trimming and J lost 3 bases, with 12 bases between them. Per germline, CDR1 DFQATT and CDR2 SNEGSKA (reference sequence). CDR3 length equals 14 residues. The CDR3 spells CSAQTVRGANVLTF. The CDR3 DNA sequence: TGCAGTGCCCAGACGGTCCGTGGGGCCAACGTCCTGACTTTC.

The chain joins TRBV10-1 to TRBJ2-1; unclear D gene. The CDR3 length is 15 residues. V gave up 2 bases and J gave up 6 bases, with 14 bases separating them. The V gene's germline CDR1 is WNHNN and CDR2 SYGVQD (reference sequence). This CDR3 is CASSEGIGIFNEQFF. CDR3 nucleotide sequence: TGCGCCAGCAGTGAGGGTATAGGGATTTTCAATGAGCAGTTCTTC.

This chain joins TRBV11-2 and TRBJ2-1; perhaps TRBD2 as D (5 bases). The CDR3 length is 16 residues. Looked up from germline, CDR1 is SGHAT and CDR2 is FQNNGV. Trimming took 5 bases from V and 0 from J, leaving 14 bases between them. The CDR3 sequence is CASSQPSLGSYNEQFF. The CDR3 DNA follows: TGTGCCAGCAGCCAGCCTAGCCTAGGCTCCTACAATGAGCAGTTCTTC.

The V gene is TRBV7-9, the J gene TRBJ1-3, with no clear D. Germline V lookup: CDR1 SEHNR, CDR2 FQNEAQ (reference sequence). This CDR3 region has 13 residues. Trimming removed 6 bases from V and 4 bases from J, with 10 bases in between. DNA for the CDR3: TGTGCCAGCAGACTACCAGCAGGAAACACCATATATTTT. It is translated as CASRLPAGNTIYF.

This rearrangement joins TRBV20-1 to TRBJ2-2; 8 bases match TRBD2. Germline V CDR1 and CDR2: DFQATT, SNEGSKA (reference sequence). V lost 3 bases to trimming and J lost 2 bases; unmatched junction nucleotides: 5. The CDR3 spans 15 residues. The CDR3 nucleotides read TGCAGTGCTAGCCTACTAGCGGCTAACACCGGGGAGCTGTTTTTT. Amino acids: CSASLLAANTGELFF.

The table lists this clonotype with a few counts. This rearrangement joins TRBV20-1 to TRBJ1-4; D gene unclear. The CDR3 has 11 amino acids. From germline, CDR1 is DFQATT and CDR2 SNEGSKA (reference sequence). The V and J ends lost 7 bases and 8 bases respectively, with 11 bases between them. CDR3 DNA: TGCAGTGTACCCAACAAGGAAAAACTGTTTTTT. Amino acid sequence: CSVPNKEKLFF.

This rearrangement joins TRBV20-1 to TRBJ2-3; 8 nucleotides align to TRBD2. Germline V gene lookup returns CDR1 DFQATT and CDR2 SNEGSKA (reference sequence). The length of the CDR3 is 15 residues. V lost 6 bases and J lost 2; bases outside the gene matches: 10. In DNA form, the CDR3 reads TGCAGTGCCGCTAGAGGAGCGGGGGCCACAGATACGCAGTATTTT. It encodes CSAARGAGATDTQYF.

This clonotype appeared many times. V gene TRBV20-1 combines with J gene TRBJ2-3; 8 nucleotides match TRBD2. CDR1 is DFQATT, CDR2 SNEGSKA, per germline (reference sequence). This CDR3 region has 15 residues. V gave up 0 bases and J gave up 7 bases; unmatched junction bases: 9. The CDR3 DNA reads TGCAGTGCTAGAGATTACGGGGGGGGCCGGTATACGCAGTATTTT. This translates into CSARDYGGGRYTQYF.

CDR3 residues: CASSSIGADTQYF. The CDR3 coding sequence is TGTGCCAGCAGCTCCATAGGTGCAGATACGCAGTATTTT. The genes are TRBV9 and TRBJ2-3; D is undetermined. Per germline, CDR1 SGDLS and CDR2 YYNGEE. This CDR3 contains 13 residues. Trimming cost V 4 bases and J 4 bases, with 10 bases left between them. Complete variable domain (other parts from reference TRBV9 and TRBJ2-3): DSGVTQTPKHLITATGQRVTLRCSPRSGDLSVYWYQQSLDQGLQFLIQYYNGEERAKGNILERFSAQQFPDLHSELNLSSLELGDSALYFCASSSIGADTQYFGPGTRLTVL.

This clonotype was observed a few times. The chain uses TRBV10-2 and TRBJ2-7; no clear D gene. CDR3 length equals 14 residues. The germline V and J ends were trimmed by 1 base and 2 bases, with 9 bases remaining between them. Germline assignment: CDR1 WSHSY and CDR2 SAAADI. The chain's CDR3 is CASSELGGTYEQYF. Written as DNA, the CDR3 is TGCGCCAGCAGTGAGTTAGGCGGAACCTACGAGCAGTACTTC.

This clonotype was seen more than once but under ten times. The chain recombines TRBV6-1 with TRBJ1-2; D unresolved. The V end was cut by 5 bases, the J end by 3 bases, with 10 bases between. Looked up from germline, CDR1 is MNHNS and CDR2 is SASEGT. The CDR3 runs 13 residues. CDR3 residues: CASSPWTDYGYTF. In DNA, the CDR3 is TGTGCCAGCAGTCCCTGGACGGACTATGGCTACACCTTC.

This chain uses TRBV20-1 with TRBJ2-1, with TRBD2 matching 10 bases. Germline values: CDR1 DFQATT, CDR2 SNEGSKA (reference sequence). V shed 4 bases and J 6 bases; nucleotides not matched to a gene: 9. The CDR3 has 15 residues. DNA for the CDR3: TGCAGTGCTACCGATAATAGCGGGGGGACCAATGAGCAGTTCTTC. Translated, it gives CSATDNSGGTNEQFF.

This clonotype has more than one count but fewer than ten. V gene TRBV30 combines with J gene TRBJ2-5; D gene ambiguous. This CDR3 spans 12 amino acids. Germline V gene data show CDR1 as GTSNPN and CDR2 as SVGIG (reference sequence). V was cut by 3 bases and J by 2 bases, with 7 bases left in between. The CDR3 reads CAWSPTQETQYF. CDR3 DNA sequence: TGTGCCTGGAGCCCTACACAAGAGACCCAGTACTTC.

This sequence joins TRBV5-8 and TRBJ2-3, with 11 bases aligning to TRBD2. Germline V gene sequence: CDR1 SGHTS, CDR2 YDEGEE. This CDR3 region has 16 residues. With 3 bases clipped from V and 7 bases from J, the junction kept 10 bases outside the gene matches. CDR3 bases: TGTGCCAGCAGCTCAGCCGGGACTAGCGGATATAATACGCAGTATTTT. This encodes CASSSAGTSGYNTQYF.